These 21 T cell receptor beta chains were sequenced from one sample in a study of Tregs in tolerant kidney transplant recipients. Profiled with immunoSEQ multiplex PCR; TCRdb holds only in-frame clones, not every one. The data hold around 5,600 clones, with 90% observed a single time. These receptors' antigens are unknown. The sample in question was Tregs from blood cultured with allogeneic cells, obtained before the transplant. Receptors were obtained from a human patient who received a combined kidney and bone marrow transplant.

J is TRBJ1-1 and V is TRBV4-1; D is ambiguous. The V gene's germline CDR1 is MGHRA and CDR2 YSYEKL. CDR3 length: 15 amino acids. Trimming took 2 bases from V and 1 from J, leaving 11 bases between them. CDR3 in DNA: TGCGCCAGCAGCCAACCGGGAGTATGGAACACTGAAGCTTTCTTT. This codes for CASSQPGVWNTEAFF.

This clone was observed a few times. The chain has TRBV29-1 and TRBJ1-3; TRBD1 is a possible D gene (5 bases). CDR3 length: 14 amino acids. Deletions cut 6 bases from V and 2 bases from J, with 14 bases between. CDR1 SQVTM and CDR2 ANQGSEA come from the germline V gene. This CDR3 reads CSVGMGVTGNTIYF. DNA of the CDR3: TGCAGCGTGGGGATGGGGGTCACTGGAAACACCATATATTTT.

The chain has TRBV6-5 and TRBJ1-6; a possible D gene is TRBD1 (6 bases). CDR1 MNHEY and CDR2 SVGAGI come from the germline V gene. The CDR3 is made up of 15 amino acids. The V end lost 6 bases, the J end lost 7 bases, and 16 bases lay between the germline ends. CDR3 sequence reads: CASSGGQRPNSPLHF. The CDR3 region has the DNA TGTGCCAGCAGCGGAGGACAGAGGCCAAATTCACCCCTCCACTTT.

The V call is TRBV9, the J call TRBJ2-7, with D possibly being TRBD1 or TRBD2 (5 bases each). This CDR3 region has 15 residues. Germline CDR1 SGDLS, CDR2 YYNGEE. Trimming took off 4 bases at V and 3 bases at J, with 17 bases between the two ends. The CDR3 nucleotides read TGTGCCAGCAGCCCCCGGGACCTTCCACGCTACGAGCAGTACTTC. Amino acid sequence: CASSPRDLPRYEQYF.

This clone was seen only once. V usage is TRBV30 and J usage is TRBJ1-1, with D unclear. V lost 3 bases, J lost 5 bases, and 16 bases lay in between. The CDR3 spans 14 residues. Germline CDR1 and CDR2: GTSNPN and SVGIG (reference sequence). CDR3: CAWRTTRGLTEAFF. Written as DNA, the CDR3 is TGTGCCTGGAGAACCACCCGTGGCCTGACTGAAGCTTTCTTT.

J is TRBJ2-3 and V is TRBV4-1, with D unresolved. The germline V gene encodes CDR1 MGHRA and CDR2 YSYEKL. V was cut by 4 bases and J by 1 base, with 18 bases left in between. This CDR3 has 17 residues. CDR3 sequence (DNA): TGCGCCAGCAGCCCCCCTCCCCCGCATAGGGGCACAGATACGCAGTATTTT. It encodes CASSPPPPHRGTDTQYF.

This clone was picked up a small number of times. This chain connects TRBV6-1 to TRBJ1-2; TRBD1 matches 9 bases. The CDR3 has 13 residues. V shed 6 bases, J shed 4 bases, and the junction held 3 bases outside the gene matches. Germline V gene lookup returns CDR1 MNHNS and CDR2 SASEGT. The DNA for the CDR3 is TGTGCCAGCAGACGGACAGGGGTCTATGGCTACACCTTC. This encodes CASRRTGVYGYTF.

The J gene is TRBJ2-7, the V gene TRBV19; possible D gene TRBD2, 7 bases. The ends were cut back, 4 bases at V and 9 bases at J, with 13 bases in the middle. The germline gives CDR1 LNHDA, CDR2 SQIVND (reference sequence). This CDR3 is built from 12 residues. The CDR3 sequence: CASSTRGGRQYF. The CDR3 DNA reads TGTGCCAGTAGTACGAGGGGGGGTCGGCAGTACTTC.

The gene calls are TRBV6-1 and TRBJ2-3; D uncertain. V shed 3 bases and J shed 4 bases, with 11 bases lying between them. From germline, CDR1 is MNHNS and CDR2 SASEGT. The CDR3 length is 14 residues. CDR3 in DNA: TGTGCCAGCAGTGAGACTCGATCCTCAGATACGCAGTATTTT. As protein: CASSETRSSDTQYF.

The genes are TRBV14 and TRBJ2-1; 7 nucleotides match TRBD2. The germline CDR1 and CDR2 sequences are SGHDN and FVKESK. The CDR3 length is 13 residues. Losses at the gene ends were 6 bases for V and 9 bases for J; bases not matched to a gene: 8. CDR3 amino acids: CASRVHLAAEQFF. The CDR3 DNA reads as TGTGCCAGCAGAGTCCATCTAGCGGCTGAGCAGTTCTTC. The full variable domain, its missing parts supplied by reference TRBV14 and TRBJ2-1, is EAGVTQFPSHSVIEKGQTVTLRCDPISGHDNLYWYRRVMGKEIKFLLHFVKESKQDESGMPNNRFLAERTGGTYSTLKVQPAELEDSGVYFCASRVHLAAEQFFGPGTRLTVL.

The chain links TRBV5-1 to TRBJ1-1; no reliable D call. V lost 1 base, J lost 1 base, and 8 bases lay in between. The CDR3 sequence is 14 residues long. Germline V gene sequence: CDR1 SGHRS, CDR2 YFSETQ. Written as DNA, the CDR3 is TGCGCCAGCAGCTTGTTGGCAGAGAACACTGAAGCTTTCTTT. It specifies CASSLLAENTEAFF.

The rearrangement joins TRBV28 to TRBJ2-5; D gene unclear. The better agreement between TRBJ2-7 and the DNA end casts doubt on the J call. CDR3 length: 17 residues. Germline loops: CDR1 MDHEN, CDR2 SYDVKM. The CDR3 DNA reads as TGTGCCAGCAGCCCTACTTCCCTCTATGGAGCCTCCTACGAGCAGTACTTC. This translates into CASSPTSLYGASYEQYF.

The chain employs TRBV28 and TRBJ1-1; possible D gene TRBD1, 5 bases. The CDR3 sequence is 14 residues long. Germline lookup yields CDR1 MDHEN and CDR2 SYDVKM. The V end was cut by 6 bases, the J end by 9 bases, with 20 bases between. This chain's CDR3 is CASSQYRLGVKAFF. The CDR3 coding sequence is TGTGCCAGCAGCCAGTACCGCCTGGGGGTTAAAGCTTTCTTT.

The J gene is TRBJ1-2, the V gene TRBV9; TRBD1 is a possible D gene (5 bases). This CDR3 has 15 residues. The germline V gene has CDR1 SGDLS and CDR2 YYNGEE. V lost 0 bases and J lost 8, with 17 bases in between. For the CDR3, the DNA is TGTGCCAGCAGCGTAGGGGGCAGTTCTTCGACGGGCTACACCTTC. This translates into CASSVGGSSSTGYTF.

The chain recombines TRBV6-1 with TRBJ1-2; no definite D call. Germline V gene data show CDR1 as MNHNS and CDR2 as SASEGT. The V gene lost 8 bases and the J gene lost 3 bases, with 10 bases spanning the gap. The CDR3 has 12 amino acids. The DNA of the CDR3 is TGTGCCAGCCGAAGCGGGGACTATGGCTACACCTTC. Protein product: CASRSGDYGYTF.

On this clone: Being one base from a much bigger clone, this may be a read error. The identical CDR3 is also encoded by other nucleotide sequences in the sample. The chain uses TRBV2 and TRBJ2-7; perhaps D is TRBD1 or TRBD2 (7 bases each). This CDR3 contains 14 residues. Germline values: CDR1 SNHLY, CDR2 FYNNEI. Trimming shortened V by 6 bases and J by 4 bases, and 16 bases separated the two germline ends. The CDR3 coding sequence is TGTGCCAGCAGCCGCCAGGGGGGGCCTTACGAGCAGTACTTC. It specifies CASSRQGGPYEQYF.

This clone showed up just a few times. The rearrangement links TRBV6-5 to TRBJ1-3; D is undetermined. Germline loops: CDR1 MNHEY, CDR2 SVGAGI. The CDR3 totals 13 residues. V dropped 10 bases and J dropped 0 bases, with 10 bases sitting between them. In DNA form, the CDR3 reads TGTGCCACCGGAGCGAGCTCTGGAAACACCATATATTTT. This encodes CATGASSGNTIYF.

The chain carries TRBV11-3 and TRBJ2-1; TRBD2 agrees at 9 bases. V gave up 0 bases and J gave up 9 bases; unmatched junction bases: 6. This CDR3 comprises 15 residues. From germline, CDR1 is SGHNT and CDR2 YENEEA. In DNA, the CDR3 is TGTGCCAGCAGCTTAGATAAGCGGGGGGCGGGTGAGCAGTTCTTC. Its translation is CASSLDKRGAGEQFF.

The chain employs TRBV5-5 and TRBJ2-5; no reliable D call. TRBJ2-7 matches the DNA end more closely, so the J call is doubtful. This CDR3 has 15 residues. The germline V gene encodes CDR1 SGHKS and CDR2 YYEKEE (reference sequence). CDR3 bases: TGTGCCAGCAGCGCCTCGGGTAGCCGGTCCTACGAGCAGTACTTC. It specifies CASSASGSRSYEQYF.

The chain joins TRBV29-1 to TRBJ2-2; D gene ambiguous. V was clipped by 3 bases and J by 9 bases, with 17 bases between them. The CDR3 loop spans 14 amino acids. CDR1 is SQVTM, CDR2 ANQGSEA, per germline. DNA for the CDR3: TGCAGCGTTGAGTGGCAGGACGGAGACAGGGAGCTGTTTTTT. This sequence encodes CSVEWQDGDRELFF.

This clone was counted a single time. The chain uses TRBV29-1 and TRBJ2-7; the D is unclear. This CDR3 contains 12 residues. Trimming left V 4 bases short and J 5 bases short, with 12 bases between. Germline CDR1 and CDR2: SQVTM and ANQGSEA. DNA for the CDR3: TGCAGCGTTGCTGGGATTTCGGACGAGCAGTACTTC. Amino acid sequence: CSVAGISDEQYF.